Listed here is a single T cell receptor beta chain. CDR1 and CDR2 from the germline V gene are MNHEY and SMNVEV (reference sequence). V gave up 6 bases and J gave up 1 base, with 9 bases separating them. CDR3 length equals 13 residues. This entry is derived from a study of T cells in Graves' hyperthyroidism and ophthalmopathy. Turning to the study itself: Specimen type is peripheral blood, collected at initial diagnosis prior to any treatment.

Amplification of TCR beta CDR3 regions used RNA as the template. During a first-round RT-PCR of the TCR CDR3, the HTBI primer set was used. TCRdb used MiXCR to reprocess the multiplex PCR reads, holding one entry per CDR3 protein. Of hundreds of thousands of distinct CDR3 sequences listed, roughly a fifth were seen once; the top ten hold 35% to 45%. The sequence was obtained from a man aged 45-60 years with Graves' ophthalmopathy. The source material was blood. This chain uses TRBV27 with TRBJ1-1; D might be TRBD1 (6 bases). The CDR3 DNA sequence: TGTGCCAGCAGCAGGGGACAGAACACTGAAGCTTTCTTT. Translating gives CASSRGQNTEAFF.